These 26 T cell receptor beta chains share one sample of origin, sequenced in a study of shared clonotypes between healthy human individuals. Sequencing used immunoSEQ multiplex PCR; TCRdb keeps in-frame clones, though not all of them. The data show approximately 700,000 clones, around four fifths seen once. Sample: memory CD4+ T cells sorted from blood. Subset indicated: CD45RA-negative fraction. The receptor source for this set is a woman younger than 45 in good health.

This clone showed up just once. The chain has TRBV30 and TRBJ1-6; D is undetermined. Per germline, CDR1 GTSNPN and CDR2 SVGIG (reference sequence). Trimming shortened V by 2 bases and J by 11 bases, and 13 bases separated the two germline ends. The CDR3 runs to 13 residues. The CDR3 here is CAWSRKTWTPLHF. The CDR3 DNA sequence: TGTGCCTGGAGTAGGAAAACATGGACACCCCTCCACTTT.

As regards this clone: Additional DNA sequences in this sample encode the identical CDR3. The chain couples TRBV6-6 to TRBJ1-2; perhaps TRBD1 as D (6 bases). Trimming stripped 0 bases from V and 4 bases from J, with 9 bases between. Germline V CDR1 and CDR2: MNHNY, SVGAGI (reference sequence). There are 14 residues in the CDR3. The CDR3 protein is CASSYSSGAYGYTF. CDR3 nucleotide sequence: TGTGCCAGCAGTTACTCGTCGGGGGCCTATGGCTACACCTTC.

CDR3: CATSRERETQYF. The CDR3, as DNA: TGTGCCACCAGCAGAGAGAGGGAGACCCAGTACTTC. The V gene is TRBV15, the J gene TRBJ2-5; D is ambiguous. This CDR3 has 12 amino acids. Germline lookup yields CDR1 LNHNV and CDR2 YYDKDF (reference sequence). The V end was cut by 0 bases, the J end by 5 bases, with 4 bases between.

The V gene is TRBV11-2, the J gene TRBJ1-5; TRBD1 matches 10 bases. CDR3 size: 15 residues. Trimming cost V 5 bases and J 3 bases; bases outside gene matches: 4. CDR1 SGHAT and CDR2 FQNNGV come from the germline V gene. In nucleotides, the CDR3 is TGTGCCAGCAGCGGCGGGACAGGGGACAATCAGCCCCAGCATTTT. It yields the protein CASSGGTGDNQPQHF.

V is TRBV19 and J is TRBJ1-2, with 9 bases fitting TRBD1. After removal of 8 bases from V and 7 bases from J, the junction contained 5 bases not matched to a gene. Looked up from germline, CDR1 is LNHDA and CDR2 is SQIVND (reference sequence). The CDR3 length is 12 residues. This chain's CDR3 is CASRTGDSGYTF. Written as DNA, the CDR3 is TGTGCCAGTCGGACAGGGGATTCTGGCTACACCTTC.

A single count supports this clone. This chain links TRBV18 with TRBJ1-1; D remains ambiguous. Germline loops: CDR1 KGHSH, CDR2 LQKENI. This CDR3 is built from 16 residues. Trimming took 3 bases from V and 9 from J, leaving 23 bases between them. This chain's CDR3 is CASSPALALEGGQAFF. The CDR3, as DNA: TGTGCCAGCTCACCGGCCCTAGCACTAGAAGGCGGACAAGCTTTCTTT.

The chain recombines TRBV7-9 with TRBJ1-4; D is perhaps TRBD1 (6 bases). The length of the CDR3 is 14 residues. V lost 3 bases, J lost 4 bases, and 9 bases lay in between. Germline V gives CDR1 SEHNR, CDR2 FQNEAQ (reference sequence). The CDR3 sequence is CASSFRQDNEKLFF. DNA for the CDR3: TGTGCCAGCAGCTTCAGACAGGATAATGAAAAACTGTTTTTT.

The J gene is TRBJ2-1, the V gene TRBV27, with 7 nucleotides matching TRBD2. Trimming cost V 8 bases and J 5 bases; bases outside gene matches: 3. Looked up from germline, CDR1 is MNHEY and CDR2 is SMNVEV (reference sequence). There are 12 residues in the CDR3. Here the CDR3 reads CASGRAHNEQFF. The CDR3 DNA reads TGTGCCAGCGGGAGGGCCCACAATGAGCAGTTCTTC.

This clone was counted once. The V call is TRBV9, the J call TRBJ1-2; 12 bases line up with TRBD1. V shed 2 bases and J 3 bases; nucleotides not matched to a gene: 2. CDR1 and CDR2 (germline): SGDLS, YYNGEE. The CDR3 contains 15 residues. CDR3 sequence: CASSVGTGGDYGYTF. CDR3 DNA: TGTGCCAGCAGCGTCGGGACAGGGGGCGACTATGGCTACACCTTC.

The DNA for the CDR3 is TGCAGCGTGCCCGCGGGGGGCGAGACCCAGTACTTC. It is translated as CSVPAGGETQYF. The chain is built from TRBV29-1 and TRBJ2-5; 8 bases are shared with TRBD2. The CDR3 consists of 12 residues. Germline V gene sequence: CDR1 SQVTM, CDR2 ANQGSEA. J was trimmed by 5 bases and V by 6 bases; bases with no gene match: 5. Full variable domain (rest looked up from reference TRBV29-1 and TRBJ2-5): SAVISQKPSRDICQRGTSLTIQCQVDSQVTMMFWYRQQPGQSLTLIATANQGSEATYESGFVIDKFPISRPNLTFSTLTVSNMSPEDSSIYLCSVPAGGETQYFGPGTRLLVL.

The chain carries TRBV5-1 and TRBJ2-1; 8 nucleotides line up with TRBD1. The CDR3 is made up of 15 amino acids. Germline V gene lookup returns CDR1 SGHRS and CDR2 YFSETQ. Losses at the gene ends were 3 bases for V and 4 bases for J; bases not matched to a gene: 6. The DNA for the CDR3 is TGCGCCAGCAGCTCAGACAGGGGTTTTTACAATGAGCAGTTCTTC. It translates to CASSSDRGFYNEQFF.

The chain uses TRBV15 and TRBJ2-7; D tentatively fits TRBD1 or TRBD2 (5 bases each). Germline V gives CDR1 LNHNV, CDR2 YYDKDF (reference sequence). The V gene lost 8 bases and the J gene lost 6 bases, with 11 bases spanning the gap. This CDR3 spans 11 amino acids. The CDR3 loop reads CATGTAGEQYF. The CDR3 DNA follows: TGTGCCACCGGGACGGCCGGCGAGCAGTACTTC.

A remark on this clone: The identical CDR3 is also encoded by other nucleotide sequences in the sample. This rearrangement joins TRBV2 to TRBJ2-7; 9 nucleotides agree with TRBD1. Germline values: CDR1 SNHLY, CDR2 FYNNEI. The CDR3 has 15 residues. Trimming removed 6 bases from V and 1 base from J; junction bases left unmatched: 7. CDR3: CASSETGGYSYEQYF. The CDR3 DNA sequence: TGTGCCAGCAGCGAAACAGGGGGCTATTCCTACGAGCAGTACTTC.

This sequence joins TRBV2 and TRBJ1-2; 8 bases map to TRBD1. Trimming at V came to 7 bases and at J to 6 bases, leaving 10 bases not matched to a gene. The germline gives CDR1 SNHLY, CDR2 FYNNEI. The CDR3 is 14 amino acids. The CDR3 reads CASIPDRGVDGYTF. Here the CDR3 DNA reads TGTGCCAGCATTCCTGACAGGGGAGTGGATGGCTACACCTTC.

The chain uses TRBV2 and TRBJ2-1; 7 bases align to TRBD1. CDR1 and CDR2 from the germline V gene are SNHLY and FYNNEI. This CDR3 region has 15 residues. V shed 1 base, J shed 3 bases, and the junction held 3 bases outside the gene matches. CDR3 amino acids: CASSEVRGFYNEQFF. The CDR3 DNA is TGTGCCAGCAGTGAAGTCAGGGGGTTCTACAATGAGCAGTTCTTC.

The rearrangement links TRBV29-1 to TRBJ2-1, with unresolved D. Trimming took off 2 bases at V and 4 bases at J, with 9 bases between the two ends. The germline gives CDR1 SQVTM, CDR2 ANQGSEA. The CDR3 runs to 13 residues. The DNA of the CDR3 is TGCAGCGTTGAACCGAATGATTACAATGAGCAGTTCTTC. It encodes CSVEPNDYNEQFF.

CDR3 loop: CASSATGANTGELFF. The CDR3, as DNA: TGTGCCAGTAGCGCGACAGGGGCGAACACCGGGGAGCTGTTTTTT. V usage is TRBV19 and J usage is TRBJ2-2, with TRBD1 matching 8 bases. The CDR3 extends over 15 amino acids. V shed 6 bases, J shed 0 bases, and the junction held 3 bases outside the gene matches. Per germline, CDR1 LNHDA and CDR2 SQIVND (reference sequence). The whole variable domain, remainder taken from reference TRBV19 and TRBJ2-2, is DGGITQSPKYLFRKEGQNVTLSCEQNLNHDAMYWYRQDPGQGLRLIYYSQIVNDFQKGDIAEGYSVSREKKESFPLTVTSAQKNPTAFYLCASSATGANTGELFFGEGSRLTVL.

The chain couples TRBV4-2 to TRBJ2-7; 8 positions agree with TRBD1. Germline loops: CDR1 LGHNA, CDR2 YNFKEQ. The CDR3 has 16 residues. V lost 0 bases to trimming and J lost 3 bases; unmatched junction nucleotides: 7. DNA for the CDR3: TGTGCCAGCAGCCAAGAATTCGGGACAGGTGGCTACGAGCAGTACTTC. As protein: CASSQEFGTGGYEQYF.

This clone was counted many times. This chain joins TRBV7-2 and TRBJ2-3, with D perhaps given as TRBD1 or TRBD2 (5 bases each). Germline values: CDR1 SGHTA, CDR2 FQGNSA. The CDR3 consists of 15 residues. V lost 3 bases and J lost 5, with 15 bases in between. The CDR3 protein is CASSLFKGRLDTQYF. The CDR3 DNA sequence: TGTGCCAGCAGCTTGTTTAAGGGACGCTTAGATACGCAGTATTTT. The full variable domain, completed using reference TRBV7-2 and TRBJ2-3, is GAGVSQSPSNKVTEKGKDVELRCDPISGHTALYWYRQSLGQGLEFLIYFQGNSAPDKSGLPSDRFSAERTGGSVSTLTIQRTQQEDSAVYLCASSLFKGRLDTQYFGPGTRLTVL.

This clone was seen only once. V is TRBV18 and J is TRBJ1-5; 9 nucleotides align to TRBD1. Trimming removed 3 bases from V and 6 bases from J; junction bases left unmatched: 3. This CDR3 region has 14 residues. Germline V lookup: CDR1 KGHSH, CDR2 LQKENI. The DNA for the CDR3 is TGTGCCAGCTCACCCGGGACAGGGCTTCAGCCCCAGCATTTT. Protein product: CASSPGTGLQPQHF.

The chain is built from TRBV28 and TRBJ2-1; 13 nucleotides line up with TRBD2. The CDR3 is 15 amino acids. Germline assignment: CDR1 MDHEN and CDR2 SYDVKM. J lost 8 bases, V lost 6 bases, and 7 bases had no gene match. CDR3 bases: TGTGCCAGCAGACTCGGACTAGCGGGAGTCTATGAGCAGTTCTTC. Amino acid sequence: CASRLGLAGVYEQFF.

As to this clone: Additional DNA sequences in this sample encode the identical CDR3. V gene TRBV6-1 combines with J gene TRBJ1-5; D gene uncertain. This CDR3 comprises 13 residues. Germline CDR1 reads MNHNS; CDR2 reads SASEGT. The V end lost 4 bases, the J end lost 5 bases, and 9 bases lay between the germline ends. CDR3 coding DNA: TGTGCCAGCAGTGGGACGGAGGATCAGCCCCAGCATTTT. Translating gives CASSGTEDQPQHF.

The chain employs TRBV27 and TRBJ2-2, with D perhaps TRBD1 or TRBD2 (6 bases each). The germline V gene has CDR1 MNHEY and CDR2 SMNVEV (reference sequence). V gave up 6 bases and J gave up 6 bases, with 23 bases separating them. This CDR3 is 17 amino acids long. In nucleotides, the CDR3 is TGTGCCAGCAGCCGTATGCTAGGAGGGGGGCGGGCCGGGGAGCTGTTTTTT. Translated: CASSRMLGGGRAGELFF.

The chain links TRBV19 to TRBJ1-1; TRBD1 aligns across 9 bases. Germline lookup yields CDR1 LNHDA and CDR2 SQIVND (reference sequence). V dropped 4 bases and J dropped 5; count of bases not matched to a gene: 11. The CDR3 sequence is 16 residues long. The CDR3 DNA follows: TGTGCCAGTAGTACCGGACAGGGGAGGGTGAGGACTGAAGCTTTCTTT. This translates into CASSTGQGRVRTEAFF.

The chain carries TRBV6-1 and TRBJ2-2, with D possibly called TRBD1 or TRBD2 (6 bases each). CDR3 length: 14 residues. CDR1 and CDR2 from the germline V gene are MNHNS and SASEGT. The V end lost 5 bases, the J end lost 4 bases, and 11 bases lay between the germline ends. The CDR3 DNA follows: TGTGCCAGCAGTATGGGGGGCCGCACCGGGGAGCTGTTTTTT. It encodes CASSMGGRTGELFF.

The rearrangement joins TRBV20-1 to TRBJ1-6; no clear D gene. The CDR3 spans 11 residues. Trimming took 3 bases from V and 13 from J, leaving 10 bases between them. CDR1 and CDR2 (germline): DFQATT, SNEGSKA (reference sequence). The CDR3 is CSASLSWPLHF. The CDR3 DNA is TGCAGTGCTAGTCTTTCTTGGCCCCTCCACTTT.